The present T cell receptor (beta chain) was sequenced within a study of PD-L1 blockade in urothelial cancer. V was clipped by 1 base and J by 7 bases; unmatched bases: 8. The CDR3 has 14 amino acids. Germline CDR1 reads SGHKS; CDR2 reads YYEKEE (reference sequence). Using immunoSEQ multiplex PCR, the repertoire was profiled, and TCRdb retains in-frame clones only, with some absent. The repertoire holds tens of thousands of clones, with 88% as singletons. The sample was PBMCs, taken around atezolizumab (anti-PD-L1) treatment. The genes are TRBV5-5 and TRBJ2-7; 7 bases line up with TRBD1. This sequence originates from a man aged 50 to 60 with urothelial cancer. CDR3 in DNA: TGTGCCAGCAGCTTGTCCGGGACAGAACGGGAGCAGTACTTC. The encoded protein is CASSLSGTEREQYF.